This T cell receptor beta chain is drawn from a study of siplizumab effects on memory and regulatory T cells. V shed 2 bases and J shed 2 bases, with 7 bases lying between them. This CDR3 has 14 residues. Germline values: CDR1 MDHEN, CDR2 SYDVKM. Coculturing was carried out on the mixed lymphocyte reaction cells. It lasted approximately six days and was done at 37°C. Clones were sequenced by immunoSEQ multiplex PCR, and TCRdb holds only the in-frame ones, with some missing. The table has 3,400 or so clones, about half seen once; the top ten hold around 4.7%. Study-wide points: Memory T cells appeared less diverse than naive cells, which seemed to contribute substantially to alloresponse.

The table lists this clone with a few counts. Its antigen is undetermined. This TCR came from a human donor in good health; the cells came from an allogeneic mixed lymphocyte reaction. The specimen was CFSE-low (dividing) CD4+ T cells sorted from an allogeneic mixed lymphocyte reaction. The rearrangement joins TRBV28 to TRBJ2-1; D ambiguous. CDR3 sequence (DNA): TGTGCCAGCAGTTTAGAAGGGACCTACAATGAGCAGTTCTTC. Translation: CASSLEGTYNEQFF.